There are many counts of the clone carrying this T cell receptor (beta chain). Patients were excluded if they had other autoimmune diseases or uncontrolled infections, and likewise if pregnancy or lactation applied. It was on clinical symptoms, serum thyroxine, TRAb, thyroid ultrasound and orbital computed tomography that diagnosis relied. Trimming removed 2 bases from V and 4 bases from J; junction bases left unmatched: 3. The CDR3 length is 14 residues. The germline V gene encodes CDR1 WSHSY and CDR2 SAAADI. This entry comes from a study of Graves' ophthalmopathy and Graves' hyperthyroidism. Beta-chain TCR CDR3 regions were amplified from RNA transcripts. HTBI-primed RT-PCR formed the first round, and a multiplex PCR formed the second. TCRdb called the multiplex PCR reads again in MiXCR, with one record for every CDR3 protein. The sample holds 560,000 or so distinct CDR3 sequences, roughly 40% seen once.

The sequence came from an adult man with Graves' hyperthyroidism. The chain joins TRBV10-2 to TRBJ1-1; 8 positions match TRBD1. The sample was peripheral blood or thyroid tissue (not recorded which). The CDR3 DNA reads TGCGCCAGCAGTGAGAGAACAGGGGGCACTGAAGCTTTCTTT. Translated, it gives CASSERTGGTEAFF.